Listed here are 17 T cell receptor beta chains from one sample, sequenced in a study of blood T cells in healthy people across ages. The use of a sample-barcoded 5' primer and a J-beta primer mix characterized a second PCR of roughly 7 to 12 cycles. Via MiXCR, TCRdb re-called the 5' RACE reads, giving one row per CDR3 protein. Of roughly 720,000 distinct CDR3 sequences in the sample, around half were seen once. Input material: blood. The receptors come from a man older than 75 in good health.

V usage is TRBV24-1 and J usage is TRBJ2-3; maybe TRBD2 (5 bases). The V end was cut by 0 bases, the J end by 0 bases, with 6 bases between. CDR1 KGHDR and CDR2 SFDVKD come from the germline V gene. The CDR3 covers 15 residues. The CDR3 sequence: CATSDLRRSTDTQYF. CDR3 DNA sequence: TGTGCCACCAGTGATTTGCGGAGGAGCACAGATACGCAGTATTTT.

The chain uses TRBV20-1 and TRBJ1-1; D is ambiguous. The germline CDR1 and CDR2 sequences are DFQATT and SNEGSKA (reference sequence). V was pared by 5 bases and J by 3 bases, with 16 bases between. This CDR3 contains 14 residues. Here the CDR3 DNA reads TGCAGTGCTTCAGAAGACGGAACCCACACTGAAGCTTTCTTT. It translates to CSASEDGTHTEAFF.

The gene calls are TRBV20-1 and TRBJ2-4; perhaps TRBD2 as D (6 bases). The CDR3 spans 16 residues. Trimming removed 0 bases at V and 2 bases at J, with 14 bases between. Germline CDR1 is DFQATT and CDR2 is SNEGSKA (reference sequence). The CDR3 loop reads CSARDGASVTKNIQYF. Here the CDR3 DNA reads TGCAGTGCTAGAGATGGCGCTAGCGTAACCAAAAACATTCAGTACTTC.

J is TRBJ1-2 and V is TRBV2, with D perhaps matching TRBD1 (5 bases). This CDR3 comprises 15 residues. Germline V gene sequence: CDR1 SNHLY, CDR2 FYNNEI. The ends were cut back, 6 bases at V and 1 base at J, with 15 bases in the middle. The CDR3 here is CASSKGSGVNYGYTF. Written as DNA, the CDR3 is TGTGCCAGCAGCAAAGGGTCGGGGGTTAACTATGGCTACACCTTC.

This clonotype was detected a few times. The V gene is TRBV10-3, the J gene TRBJ2-7; 8 positions agree with TRBD1. CDR1 is ENHRY and CDR2 is SYGVKD in the germline V gene. This CDR3 contains 14 residues. V trimming: 6 bases; J trimming: 3 bases; junction bases outside the gene matches: 7. The CDR3 loop is CAIRPGQAGYEQYF. The CDR3 DNA follows: TGTGCCATCAGGCCGGGACAGGCTGGCTACGAGCAGTACTTC.

V usage is TRBV7-9 and J usage is TRBJ2-1; 7 bases line up with TRBD2. J was trimmed by 13 bases and V by 5 bases; bases with no gene match: 11. The germline V gene has CDR1 SEHNR and CDR2 FQNEAQ (reference sequence). CDR3 size: 13 residues. Written as DNA, the CDR3 is TGTGCCAGCAGCCGACCCGGGCGGGAGACCCAGTTCTTC. Residues: CASSRPGRETQFF.

This clonotype was recorded a few times. The chain uses TRBV25-1 and TRBJ1-6; D might be TRBD1 (5 bases). V shed 3 bases and J shed 7 bases, with 13 bases lying between them. CDR1 and CDR2 from the germline V gene are MGHDK and SYGVNS. The CDR3 contains 15 residues. The CDR3 nucleotides read TGTGCCAGCAGTGATCGGGGCAGGAGAAATTCACCCCTCCACTTT. Protein: CASSDRGRRNSPLHF.

J is TRBJ1-4 and V is TRBV7-2, with a tentative D call TRBD1 (6 bases). V lost 2 bases and J 7 bases, leaving 14 bases between the germline ends. The germline V gene has CDR1 SGHTA and CDR2 FQGNSA. The CDR3 length is 15 residues. CDR3 sequence (DNA): TGTGCCAGCAGCTTACTGGCGACAGGAGGTGAAAAACTGTTTTTT. This gives the protein CASSLLATGGEKLFF.

The genes are TRBV28 and TRBJ2-7; 14 bases are a match to TRBD2. The V gene end was trimmed by 4 bases and the J gene end by 5 bases; junction bases not matched to a gene: 4. The CDR3 is made up of 15 amino acids. The germline V gene has CDR1 MDHEN and CDR2 SYDVKM. CDR3 sequence reads: CASSSLTSGRDEQYF. CDR3 bases: TGTGCCAGCAGTTCGCTGACTAGCGGGAGGGACGAGCAGTACTTC.

The J gene is TRBJ2-7, the V gene TRBV10-3, with 12 bases identical to TRBD2. V lost 10 bases, J lost 2 bases, and 3 bases stayed unmatched. Germline V gives CDR1 ENHRY, CDR2 SYGVKD. This CDR3 comprises 13 residues. The chain's CDR3 is CATLAGGPYEQYF. DNA for the CDR3: TGTGCCACTCTAGCGGGAGGGCCCTACGAGCAGTACTTC.

This rearrangement joins TRBV6-1 to TRBJ2-1; D is tentatively TRBD1 or TRBD2 (6 bases each). The CDR3 sequence is 12 residues long. V lost 5 bases, J lost 9 bases, and 11 bases lay in between. Germline V CDR1 and CDR2: MNHNS, SASEGT. CDR3 amino acids: CASSSRGAEQFF. The CDR3 DNA is TGTGCCAGCAGTTCGAGGGGGGCTGAGCAGTTCTTC.

The V and J genes are TRBV12-3 or TRBV12-4 and TRBJ2-6; no clear D. V was clipped by 8 bases and J by 1 base, with 9 bases between them. CDR3 length: 14 residues. CDR3 in DNA: TGTGCCAGCGGAATTTGGTCTGGGGCCAACGTCCTGACTTTC. Translation: CASGIWSGANVLTF.

This clonotype was seen a handful of times. The genes are TRBV7-3 and TRBJ1-1; 9 bases line up with TRBD1. The CDR3 extends over 16 amino acids. V dropped 0 bases and J dropped 0; count of bases not matched to a gene: 2. The germline V gene has CDR1 SGHTA and CDR2 FQGTGA. The DNA of the CDR3 is TGTGCCAGCAGCTTAACGGGGACAGGGTTGAACACTGAAGCTTTCTTT. Its translation: CASSLTGTGLNTEAFF.

The chain couples TRBV4-2 to TRBJ1-2; 9 nucleotides agree with TRBD1. Germline V gene sequence: CDR1 LGHNA, CDR2 YNFKEQ. The V and J ends lost 3 bases and 3 bases, in that order; junction bases with no gene match: 8. The CDR3 runs 16 residues. The CDR3 DNA reads as TGTGCCAGCAGCCAGGAACCGGGACAGGGTGACTATGGCTACACCTTC. It translates to CASSQEPGQGDYGYTF.

This chain uses TRBV6-2 or TRBV6-3 with TRBJ2-1, with a possible D match to TRBD2 (6 bases). The J call may be in error: the DNA end matches TRBJ2-7 better. CDR3 length: 17 amino acids. Germline CDR1 MNHEY, CDR2 SVGEGT. The CDR3 region is CASRPGRRESSYNEQYF. CDR3 in DNA: TGTGCCAGCAGACCGGGCAGACGGGAGAGCTCCTACAATGAGCAGTACTTC.

The V gene is TRBV29-1, the J gene TRBJ2-1, with 10 nucleotides matching TRBD2. With 0 bases clipped from V and 12 bases from J, the junction kept 8 bases outside the gene matches. Germline CDR1 and CDR2: SQVTM and ANQGSEA. The CDR3 runs 14 residues. The CDR3 is CSVEDRASGSGQFF. As DNA, the CDR3 is TGCAGCGTTGAAGATAGGGCTAGCGGGAGTGGGCAGTTCTTC.

The J gene is TRBJ1-2, the V gene TRBV5-1; TRBD1 matches 7 bases. The CDR3 runs 14 residues. Per germline, CDR1 SGHRS and CDR2 YFSETQ. V lost 3 bases and J lost 4; bases outside the gene matches: 6. The CDR3 DNA sequence: TGCGCCAGCAGCTCCGGACAGGAACGCTATGGCTACACCTTC. Amino acids: CASSSGQERYGYTF.